The 14 T cell receptor beta chains listed next were all sequenced from one sample in a study of blood T cell repertoires in COVID-19. TCRdb's table, derived via immunoSEQ multiplex PCR, lists solely in-frame clones and lacks some. The sample lists 150,000 to 200,000 clones, over 75% occurring once. Sequenced: PBMCs or T cells enriched from blood (not recorded which). The receptors originated from a middle-aged man who had recovered from COVID-19.

The V and J genes are TRBV15 and TRBJ2-5; TRBD2 is a possible D gene (6 bases). V was trimmed by 1 base and J by 2 bases, leaving 8 bases between them. The CDR3 totals 14 residues. Germline CDR1 LNHNV, CDR2 YYDKDF (reference sequence). In DNA, the CDR3 is TGTGCCACCAGCAGAGGGGGACTTCAAGAGACCCAGTACTTC. It is translated as CATSRGGLQETQYF.

This clone appeared many times. This sample also contains other DNA sequences that code for the same CDR3. This chain joins TRBV5-4 and TRBJ1-1; no definite D call. Germline lookup yields CDR1 SGHNT and CDR2 YYREEE (reference sequence). V gave up 0 bases and J gave up 2 bases, with 8 bases separating them. The CDR3 spans 14 residues. CDR3 DNA: TGTGCCAGCAGCTTGGTTGGCGGAAACACTGAAGCTTTCTTT. Translated, it gives CASSLVGGNTEAFF.

The table lists this clone with a few counts. The chain is built from TRBV7-6 and TRBJ2-1; 9 bases line up with TRBD1. CDR3 length: 14 amino acids. Trimming removed 6 bases from V and 8 bases from J; junction bases left unmatched: 8. Germline CDR1 is SGHVS and CDR2 is FNYEAQ. The CDR3 coding sequence is TGTGCCAGCAGATCTGGGACAGGGCCCCATGAGCAGTTCTTC. Protein sequence: CASRSGTGPHEQFF. Full variable domain (missing parts from reference TRBV7-6 and TRBJ2-1): GAGVSQSPRYKVTKRGQDVALRCDPISGHVSLYWYRQALGQGPEFLTYFNYEAQQDKSGLPNDRFSAERPEGSISTLTIQRTEQRDSAMYRCASRSGTGPHEQFFGPGTRLTVL.

The V call is TRBV2, the J call TRBJ2-5, with 10 bases that match TRBD1. Germline CDR1 is SNHLY and CDR2 is FYNNEI. V shed 0 bases, J shed 3 bases, and the junction held 10 bases outside the gene matches. The CDR3 sequence is 18 residues long. Written as DNA, the CDR3 is TGTGCCAGCAGTGAAGCCTCTACACCCGGGACAGGGGAAGAGACCCAGTACTTC. Translation: CASSEASTPGTGEETQYF.

This clone appeared once. The chain couples TRBV10-2 to TRBJ2-5; 8 nucleotides align to TRBD1. This CDR3 contains 17 residues. J gave up 5 bases and V 9 bases, and 20 bases lay outside the gene matches. Germline loops: CDR1 WSHSY, CDR2 SAAADI. The CDR3 nucleotides are TGCGCCAGAGGGGACGAATCCGGACAGGGTGCACGGGAGACCCAGTACTTC. It codes for CARGDESGQGARETQYF.

The CDR3 region is CASSLDGQGYGYTF. Written as DNA, the CDR3 is TGCGCCAGCAGCTTGGATGGACAGGGGTATGGCTACACCTTC. V usage is TRBV5-1 and J usage is TRBJ1-2, with 9 bases identical to TRBD1. Germline CDR1 SGHRS, CDR2 YFSETQ. Trimming took 0 bases from V and 5 from J; bases not matched to a gene: 2. This CDR3 comprises 14 residues.

This chain joins TRBV6-5 and TRBJ1-4; D perhaps matches TRBD1 (5 bases). The CDR3 spans 14 residues. V lost 8 bases and J lost 7, with 17 bases in between. Germline lookup yields CDR1 MNHEY and CDR2 SVGAGI. DNA of the CDR3: TGTGCCAGCTCCTGGGGCAGGGCTGGTGAAAAACTGTTTTTT. Translated: CASSWGRAGEKLFF.

The chain uses TRBV19 and TRBJ2-1, with D possibly being TRBD2 (6 bases). This CDR3 has 15 residues. Between the trimmed V and J ends, which lost 8 bases and 7 bases, there was a span of 21 bases. CDR1 is LNHDA and CDR2 is SQIVND in the germline V gene (reference sequence). The CDR3, as DNA: TGTGCCAGTGTGGCTAGGGGCGGGGTCTGGAATGAGCAGTTCTTC. Translating it yields CASVARGGVWNEQFF.

The rearrangement joins TRBV15 to TRBJ2-1, with TRBD1 as a possible D gene (5 bases). V was shortened by 5 bases and J by 6 bases, with 17 bases between the two germline ends. The CDR3 sequence is 15 residues long. The germline V gene encodes CDR1 LNHNV and CDR2 YYDKDF (reference sequence). The DNA of the CDR3 is TGTGCCACCAGCCGGCACGACAGCACTGGCAATGAGCAGTTCTTC. Translated, it gives CATSRHDSTGNEQFF.

This sequence joins TRBV12-3 or TRBV12-4 and TRBJ1-1; D unresolved. V was trimmed by 10 bases and J by 3 bases, leaving 9 bases between them. This CDR3 has 11 amino acids. CDR3 bases: TGTGCCATCACGGGGTACACTGAAGCTTTCTTT. This translates into CAITGYTEAFF.

The chain joins TRBV7-9 to TRBJ1-2; no definite D call. The CDR3 is made up of 13 amino acids. Trimming shortened V by 6 bases and J by 4 bases, and 12 bases separated the two germline ends. In germline, CDR1 is SEHNR, CDR2 FQNEAQ (reference sequence). The CDR3 coding sequence is TGTGCCAGCAGGGCGGAGGGAGGCTATGGCTACACCTTC. This codes for CASRAEGGYGYTF. Looking up the rest from reference TRBV7-9 and TRBJ1-2 gives the full variable domain: DTGVSQNPRHKITKRGQNVTFRCDPISEHNRLYWYRQTLGQGPEFLTYFQNEAQLEKSRLLSDRFSAERPKGSFSTLEIQRTEQGDSAMYLCASRAEGGYGYTFGSGTRLTVV.

This clone was picked up one time. V is TRBV2 and J is TRBJ2-3; tentatively, D is TRBD1 (6 bases). CDR1 is SNHLY, CDR2 FYNNEI, per germline. The V and J ends lost 7 bases and 7 bases respectively, with 15 bases between them. The CDR3 loop spans 13 amino acids. The CDR3 reads CASTPRQGYTQYF. DNA of the CDR3: TGTGCCAGCACTCCCAGGCAGGGGTATACGCAGTATTTT.

The chain carries TRBV30 and TRBJ2-5; 9 bases match TRBD2. The CDR3 runs 15 residues. The V gene end was trimmed by 2 bases and the J gene end by 5 bases; junction bases not matched to a gene: 9. Looked up from germline, CDR1 is GTSNPN and CDR2 is SVGIG (reference sequence). The CDR3 loop reads CAWSTLAGIGETQYF. The CDR3 nucleotides are TGTGCCTGGAGTACCCTAGCGGGGATCGGGGAGACCCAGTACTTC.

This clone has just a few counts. The CDR3 nucleotides are TGTGCCAGCAGTTACTCACAGGGGCCTTGGCCCCAGCATTTT. Protein product: CASSYSQGPWPQHF. The V and J genes are TRBV6-5 and TRBJ1-5; 7 nucleotides match TRBD1. The CDR3 consists of 14 residues. The V gene end was trimmed by 0 bases and the J gene end by 9 bases; junction bases not matched to a gene: 5. CDR1 and CDR2 (germline): MNHEY, SVGAGI.